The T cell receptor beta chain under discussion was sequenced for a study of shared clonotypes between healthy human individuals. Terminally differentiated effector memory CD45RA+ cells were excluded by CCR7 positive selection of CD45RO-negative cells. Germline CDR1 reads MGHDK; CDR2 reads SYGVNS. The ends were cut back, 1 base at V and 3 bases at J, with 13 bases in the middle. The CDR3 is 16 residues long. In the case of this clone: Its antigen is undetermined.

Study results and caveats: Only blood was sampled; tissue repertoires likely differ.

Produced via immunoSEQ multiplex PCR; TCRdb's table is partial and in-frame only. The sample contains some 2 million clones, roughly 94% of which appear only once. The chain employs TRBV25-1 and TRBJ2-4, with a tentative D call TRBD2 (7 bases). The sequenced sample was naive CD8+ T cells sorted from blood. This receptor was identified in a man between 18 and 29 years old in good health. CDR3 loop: CASSEWGGVGKNIQYF. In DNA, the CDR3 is TGTGCCAGCAGTGAATGGGGGGGCGTAGGCAAAAACATTCAGTACTTC.